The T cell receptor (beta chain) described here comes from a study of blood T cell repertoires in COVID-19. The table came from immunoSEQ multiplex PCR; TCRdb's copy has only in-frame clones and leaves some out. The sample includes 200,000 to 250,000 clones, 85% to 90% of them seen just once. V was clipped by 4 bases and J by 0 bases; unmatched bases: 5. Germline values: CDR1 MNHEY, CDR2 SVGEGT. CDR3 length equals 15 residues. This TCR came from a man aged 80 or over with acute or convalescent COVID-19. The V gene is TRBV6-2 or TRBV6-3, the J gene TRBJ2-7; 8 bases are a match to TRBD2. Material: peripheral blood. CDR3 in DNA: TGTGCCAGCAGTTGGACTAGCCAACTCTCCTACGAGCAGTACTTC. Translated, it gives CASSWTSQLSYEQYF.